This TCR beta chain was obtained from a study of CD8+CD57+ T cells in acquired aplastic anemia. For sequencing, patients were chosen who had shown expansion of CD8+CD57+ cells by flow cytometry. The study profiled TCR beta VDJ and CDR3 using genomic DNA as template. TCRdb re-called the reads with MiXCR, one entry per CDR3 protein. The sample lists hundreds of thousands of distinct CDR3 sequences; around 33% were seen once. CDR3 length: 11 residues. Trimming took 5 bases from V and 15 from J, leaving 14 bases between them. CDR1 is LNHDA, CDR2 SQIVND, per germline (reference sequence). The specimen sequenced was sorted CD4+, CD8+, or CD8+CD57+ T cells (not recorded which) from PBMCs. The TCR was taken from a human donor with aplastic anemia. The V call is TRBV19, the J call TRBJ2-1; D may match TRBD1 or TRBD2 (5 bases each). The chain's CDR3 is CASSEGSVRFF. The CDR3 DNA sequence: TGTGCCAGTAGTGAGGGGAGTGTGCGGTTCTTC.